Presented here are 28 T cell receptor beta chains from one specimen sequenced in a study of sequential checkpoint blockade in melanoma (dated by TCRdb to the late 2010s). The treatment or condition label corresponds to: randomized to nivolumab then ipilimumab (arm A) or the reverse (arm B). Library generation was performed with the immunoSEQ multiplex PCR assay. TCRdb obtained this table from immuneACCESS and retained in-frame rearrangements with V and J assigned. These tables miss some clones; where compared with another copy, unresolved V genes account for less than half of the shortfall, and the remainder is unexplained. This sample gives approximately 3,000 clones in total; approximately 20% of them show up just once. Roughly 9.9% of the sample rests with the top ten. Sequencing was performed on tumor tissue (inferred from file names), taken from a patient given nivolumab and ipilimumab in sequence. The receptor source for this set is a human donor with melanoma.

V is TRBV28 and J is TRBJ2-3; weak D call: TRBD2 (5 bases). The V end was cut by 5 bases, the J end by 4 bases, with 13 bases between. The length of the CDR3 is 14 residues. Germline CDR1 and CDR2: MDHEN and SYDVKM. As DNA, the CDR3 is TGTGCCAGCAGTCTAGCACCCCCCCCAGATACGCAGTATTTT. The encoded protein is CASSLAPPPDTQYF.

CDR3 in DNA: TGCGCCAGCAGCCCGGGGCCGATCGCCACCGGGGAGCTGTTTTTT. It specifies CASSPGPIATGELFF. This rearrangement joins TRBV5-1 to TRBJ2-2; tentatively, D is TRBD1 or TRBD2 (5 bases each). CDR3 length: 15 residues. The germline V gene has CDR1 SGHRS and CDR2 YFSETQ. V lost 4 bases, J lost 4 bases, and 14 bases lay in between.

V and J are TRBV15 and TRBJ1-5; tentatively, D is TRBD1 (5 bases). The CDR3 sequence is 17 residues long. V was cut by 0 bases and J by 3 bases, with 15 bases left in between. CDR1 is LNHNV, CDR2 YYDKDF, per germline (reference sequence). For the CDR3, the DNA is TGTGCCACCAGCAGAGAAATGACAGTCCCCTTCAATCAGCCCCAGCATTTT. This gives the protein CATSREMTVPFNQPQHF.

V usage is TRBV6-8 and J usage is TRBJ1-6; TRBD1 might be the D (5 bases). Germline lookup yields CDR1 MNHGY and CDR2 SAAAGT. V dropped 8 bases and J dropped 6 bases, with 20 bases sitting between them. The CDR3 loop spans 16 amino acids. CDR3 sequence: CASGLAGEAPNSPLHF. CDR3 nucleotides: TGTGCCAGCGGCCTGGCGGGGGAAGCGCCTAATTCACCCCTCCACTTT.

Only one count was recorded for this clone. The CDR3 protein is CASSSKMGQNTEAFF. In DNA, the CDR3 is TGCGCCAGCAGCTCAAAGATGGGACAGAACACTGAAGCTTTCTTT. The rearrangement links TRBV5-1 to TRBJ1-1, with D maybe TRBD1 (6 bases). Germline loops: CDR1 SGHRS, CDR2 YFSETQ. The length of the CDR3 is 15 residues. V lost 3 bases, J lost 1 base, and 13 bases lay in between.

On this clone: One end of the junction fails to match germline, which may point to a read error. The V gene is TRBV18, the J gene TRBJ2-5; 7 bases fit TRBD1. The CDR3 is 14 residues long. CDR1 and CDR2 (germline): KGHSH, LQKENI. For the CDR3, the DNA is TGTGCCAGCTCATCGGGACAGAAAAGAGAGTCCCAGTACTTC. Amino acids: CASSSGQKRESQYF.

This rearrangement joins TRBV14 to TRBJ2-1; D perhaps matches TRBD1 (6 bases). V dropped 2 bases and J dropped 3 bases, with 11 bases sitting between them. Germline CDR1 reads SGHDN; CDR2 reads FVKESK. The CDR3 sequence is 15 residues long. CDR3 sequence reads: CASSQQDSNYNEQFF. The CDR3 bases are TGTGCCAGCAGCCAACAGGACAGTAACTACAATGAGCAGTTCTTC.

This clone was counted a few times. The gene calls are TRBV9 and TRBJ2-1; D is undetermined. The germline V gene encodes CDR1 SGDLS and CDR2 YYNGEE. The ends were cut back, 2 bases at V and 1 base at J, with 7 bases in the middle. The CDR3 length is 14 residues. CDR3 protein: CASSVDGSYNEQFF. CDR3 nucleotides: TGTGCCAGCAGCGTTGATGGATCCTACAATGAGCAGTTCTTC.

This chain links TRBV19 with TRBJ1-1; D is perhaps TRBD1 (6 bases). In germline, CDR1 is LNHDA, CDR2 SQIVND (reference sequence). The V end was cut by 4 bases, the J end by 0 bases, with 12 bases between. This CDR3 is 15 amino acids long. CDR3 nucleotides: TGTGCCAGTAGTAACCGACAGGCCATGAACACTGAAGCTTTCTTT. It codes for CASSNRQAMNTEAFF.

V and J are TRBV5-1 and TRBJ1-4; TRBD1 might be the D (6 bases). CDR3 length equals 17 residues. The germline CDR1 and CDR2 sequences are SGHRS and YFSETQ. Trimming stripped 0 bases from V and 7 bases from J, with 19 bases between. The CDR3 reads CASSLGVGNRAGEKLFF. DNA for the CDR3: TGCGCCAGCAGCTTGGGTGTAGGAAACAGGGCTGGTGAAAAACTGTTTTTT.

This clone was picked up a small number of times. V is TRBV6-8 and J is TRBJ1-1; TRBD1 matches 8 bases. The CDR3 length is 13 residues. Germline-derived CDR1 and CDR2 are MNHGY and SAAAGT. Trimming cost V 5 bases and J 6 bases; bases outside gene matches: 5. The CDR3 nucleotides read TGTGCCAGCAGTGCGACAGGGGAGTCTGAAGCTTTCTTT. Amino acids: CASSATGESEAFF.

Sample share makes this clone medium-sized. This chain uses TRBV28 with TRBJ1-1; possible D gene TRBD1, 5 bases. Germline-derived CDR1 and CDR2 are MDHEN and SYDVKM. V lost 2 bases to trimming and J lost 8 bases, with 15 bases between them. The CDR3 spans 14 residues. CDR3 loop: CASSLRVDGTEAFF. In DNA form, the CDR3 reads TGTGCCAGCAGTTTACGGGTGGATGGGACGGAAGCTTTCTTT. The full variable domain, with the rest looked up from reference TRBV28 and TRBJ1-1, is DVKVTQSSRYLVKRTGEKVFLECVQDMDHENMFWYRQDPGLGLRLIYFSYDVKMKEKGDIPEGYSVSREKKERFSLILESASTNQTSMYLCASSLRVDGTEAFFGQGTRLTVV.

The chain recombines TRBV19 with TRBJ1-5, with D maybe TRBD1 (5 bases). Trimming left V 5 bases short and J 3 bases short, with 14 bases between. The V gene's germline CDR1 is LNHDA and CDR2 SQIVND (reference sequence). This CDR3 comprises 15 residues. The CDR3 DNA reads as TGTGCCAGTAGTGCGTTAGGGGTGGCCAATCAGCCCCAGCATTTT. This gives the protein CASSALGVANQPQHF.

This clone counts as medium-sized. The genes are TRBV11-3 and TRBJ2-1; 11 bases line up with TRBD2. The CDR3 is 15 residues long. Germline lookup yields CDR1 SGHNT and CDR2 YENEEA. The J segment lost 3 bases and the V segment lost 5 bases, leaving 3 bases of the junction unmatched. As DNA, the CDR3 is TGTGCCAGCAGCGGGACTAGCGGCAACTACAATGAGCAGTTCTTC. Encoded protein: CASSGTSGNYNEQFF.

There are many counts of this clone. This rearrangement joins TRBV9 to TRBJ1-1, with 7 bases lining up with TRBD1. The CDR3 consists of 15 residues. CDR1 and CDR2 from the germline V gene are SGDLS and YYNGEE. J lost 0 bases, V lost 4 bases, and 6 bases had no gene match. Here the CDR3 DNA reads TGTGCCAGCAGCCCGCGGACAGGACTGAACACTGAAGCTTTCTTT. Translated: CASSPRTGLNTEAFF.

This clone was detected ten times or more. The rearrangement links TRBV7-8 to TRBJ1-5; D gene ambiguous. Trimming stripped 2 bases from V and 4 bases from J, with 6 bases between. The CDR3 is 13 residues long. Germline V CDR1 and CDR2: SGHVS, FQNEAQ. In nucleotides, the CDR3 is TGTGCCAGCAGCTTACGATCGAATCAGCCCCAGCATTTT. Translation: CASSLRSNQPQHF.

The chain combines TRBV30 with TRBJ1-2, with 7 bases aligning to TRBD1. CDR1 is GTSNPN and CDR2 is SVGIG in the germline V gene (reference sequence). The CDR3 has 15 amino acids. Trimming took 3 bases from V and 0 from J; bases not matched to a gene: 7. The DNA for the CDR3 is TGTGCCTGGAGGACAGGGTTTTCGGCTAACTATGGCTACACCTTC. Its protein is CAWRTGFSANYGYTF.

The V and J genes are TRBV10-2 and TRBJ2-2; a weak D match, TRBD2 (6 bases). The V end lost 1 base, the J end lost 6 bases, and 9 bases lay between the germline ends. CDR1 WSHSY and CDR2 SAAADI come from the germline V gene. The CDR3 consists of 14 residues. CDR3 bases: TGCGCCAGCAGTGAGTTGGGGGGTCCCGGGGAGCTGTTTTTT. This gives the protein CASSELGGPGELFF.

J is TRBJ2-2 and V is TRBV19, with 9 bases identical to TRBD2. V lost 5 bases to trimming and J lost 3 bases; unmatched junction nucleotides: 7. CDR1 LNHDA and CDR2 SQIVND come from the germline V gene (reference sequence). The CDR3 is 16 residues long. The CDR3 is CASSQLAGDYTGELFF. The CDR3 nucleotides are TGTGCCAGTAGTCAATTAGCGGGGGACTACACCGGGGAGCTGTTTTTT.

This clone is large (0.1 to 1%) by share. This chain uses TRBV15 with TRBJ2-2; 10 bases are shared with TRBD2. Germline V lookup: CDR1 LNHNV, CDR2 YYDKDF (reference sequence). This CDR3 contains 17 residues. The ends lost 0 bases at V and 6 bases at J; junction bases unmatched: 7. CDR3 residues: CATSRDDLAGAAGELFF. DNA of the CDR3: TGTGCCACCAGCAGAGATGATCTAGCGGGAGCGGCCGGGGAGCTGTTTTTT.

A single count supports this clone. This chain joins TRBV29-1 and TRBJ2-3; perhaps TRBD2 as D (6 bases). This CDR3 is built from 15 residues. V lost 5 bases and J lost 4, with 19 bases in between. The germline V gene encodes CDR1 SQVTM and CDR2 ANQGSEA. The CDR3 protein is CSVSDQEGPPDTQYF. CDR3 sequence (DNA): TGCAGCGTTAGTGATCAGGAGGGTCCCCCAGATACGCAGTATTTT.

By sample fraction, this clone is medium-sized (0.01 to 0.1%). The chain joins TRBV11-3 to TRBJ2-2; 10 bases agree with TRBD2. CDR1 and CDR2 from the germline V gene are SGHNT and YENEEA. Germline trimming cut 4 bases from V and 7 bases from J; bases unmatched to any gene: 9. The CDR3 covers 16 residues. CDR3 DNA sequence: TGTGCCAGCAGCTCGGGACTAGCGACATTTTTCGGGGAGCTGTTTTTT. This translates into CASSSGLATFFGELFF.

This clone was seen a few times. This sequence joins TRBV6-8 and TRBJ2-2; 11 bases fit TRBD2. Germline values: CDR1 MNHGY, CDR2 SAAAGT. The CDR3 contains 18 residues. The V and J ends lost 6 bases and 5 bases, in that order; junction bases with no gene match: 14. The CDR3 protein is CASSVHGLAGGQTGELFF. The CDR3 DNA is TGTGCCAGCAGCGTCCACGGGCTAGCGGGGGGTCAGACCGGGGAGCTGTTTTTT.

The chain combines TRBV6-8 with TRBJ1-1; D may be TRBD1 (6 bases). Trimming took off 6 bases at V and 0 bases at J, with 11 bases between the two ends. Germline V CDR1 and CDR2: MNHGY, SAAAGT. CDR3 length: 14 amino acids. The CDR3 sequence is CASSPGHLNTEAFF. The CDR3, as DNA: TGTGCCAGCAGCCCGGGACATCTGAACACTGAAGCTTTCTTT.

This clone has a handful of counts. The rearrangement uses TRBV9 and TRBJ2-6; D is unclear. Germline assignment: CDR1 SGDLS and CDR2 YYNGEE. The CDR3 totals 20 residues. V gave up 0 bases and J gave up 0 bases, with 19 bases separating them. The CDR3 region is CASSVATYARTPSGANVLTF. The CDR3 region has the DNA TGTGCCAGCAGCGTAGCTACTTACGCCCGGACCCCCTCTGGGGCCAACGTCCTGACTTTC.

The chain combines TRBV7-2 with TRBJ1-1, with D possibly being TRBD1 (6 bases). The CDR3 extends over 13 amino acids. CDR1 and CDR2 from the germline V gene are SGHTA and FQGNSA. Trimming pared 9 bases from V and 0 bases from J, leaving 11 bases between. The CDR3, as DNA: TGTGCCAGTAGTCAGGGGATGAACACTGAAGCTTTCTTT. Amino acid sequence: CASSQGMNTEAFF. The whole variable domain, filled in from reference TRBV7-2 and TRBJ1-1, reads GAGVSQSPSNKVTEKGKDVELRCDPISGHTALYWYRQSLGQGLEFLIYFQGNSAPDKSGLPSDRFSAERTGGSVSTLTIQRTQQEDSAVYLCASSQGMNTEAFFGQGTRLTVV.

The V and J genes are TRBV6-7 and TRBJ2-5; 7 bases are shared with TRBD1. TRBV6-7 is filed as an ORF, its function uncertain. Trimming removed 3 bases from V and 9 bases from J; junction bases left unmatched: 16. The CDR3 consists of 16 residues. Here the CDR3 reads CASSYRPHTGEWAQYF. The CDR3 DNA reads TGTGCCAGCAGTTATCGTCCCCATACAGGGGAATGGGCCCAGTACTTC.

Here the CDR3 DNA reads TGTGCCAGCAGTTACTCGGGGACAGATCAGCCCCAGCATTTT. Protein sequence: CASSYSGTDQPQHF. This chain uses TRBV6-8 with TRBJ1-5; 7 positions agree with TRBD1. The trim removed 0 bases at V and 5 bases at J, leaving 1 base unmatched. CDR3 length equals 14 residues. Germline V gene sequence: CDR1 MNHGY, CDR2 SAAAGT.